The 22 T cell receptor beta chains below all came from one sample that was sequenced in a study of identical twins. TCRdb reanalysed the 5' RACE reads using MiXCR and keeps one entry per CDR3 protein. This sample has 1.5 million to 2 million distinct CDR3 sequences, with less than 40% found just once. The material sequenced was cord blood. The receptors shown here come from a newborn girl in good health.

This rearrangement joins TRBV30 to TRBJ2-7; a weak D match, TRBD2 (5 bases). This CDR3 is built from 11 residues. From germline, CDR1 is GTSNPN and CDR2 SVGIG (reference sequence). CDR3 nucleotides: TGTGCATCGAAGGAGGCCTACGAGCAGTACTTC. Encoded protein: CASKEAYEQYF.

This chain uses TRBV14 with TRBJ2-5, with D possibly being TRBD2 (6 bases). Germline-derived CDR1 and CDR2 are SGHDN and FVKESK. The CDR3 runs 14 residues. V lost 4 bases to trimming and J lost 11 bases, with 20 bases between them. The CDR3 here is CASSPGGPYNEQYF. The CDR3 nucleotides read TGTGCCAGCAGCCCAGGAGGGCCCTACAATGAGCAGTACTTC.

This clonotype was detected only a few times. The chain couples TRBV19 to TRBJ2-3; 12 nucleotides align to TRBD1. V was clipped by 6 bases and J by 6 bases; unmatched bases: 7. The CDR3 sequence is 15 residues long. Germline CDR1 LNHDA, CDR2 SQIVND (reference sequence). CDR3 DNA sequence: TGTGCCAGTAGCACGGGACAGGGGGCGGTTGATACGCAGTATTTT. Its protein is CASSTGQGAVDTQYF.

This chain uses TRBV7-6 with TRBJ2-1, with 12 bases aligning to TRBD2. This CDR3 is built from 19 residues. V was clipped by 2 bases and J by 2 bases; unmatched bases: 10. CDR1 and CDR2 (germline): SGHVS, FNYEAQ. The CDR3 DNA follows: TGTGCCAGCAGCTTACCCCCCGCTAGCGGGAGGGTAACCTACAATGAGCAGTTCTTC. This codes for CASSLPPASGRVTYNEQFF. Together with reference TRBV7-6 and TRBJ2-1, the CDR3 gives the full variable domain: GAGVSQSPRYKVTKRGQDVALRCDPISGHVSLYWYRQALGQGPEFLTYFNYEAQQDKSGLPNDRFSAERPEGSISTLTIQRTEQRDSAMYRCASSLPPASGRVTYNEQFFGPGTRLTVL.

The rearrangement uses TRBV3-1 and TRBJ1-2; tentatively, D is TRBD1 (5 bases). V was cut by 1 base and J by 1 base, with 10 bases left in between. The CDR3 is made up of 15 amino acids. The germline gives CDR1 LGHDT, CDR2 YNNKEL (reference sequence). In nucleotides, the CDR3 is TGTGCCAGCAGCCAAGCCCCTGACAGTAACTATGGCTACACCTTC. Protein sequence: CASSQAPDSNYGYTF.

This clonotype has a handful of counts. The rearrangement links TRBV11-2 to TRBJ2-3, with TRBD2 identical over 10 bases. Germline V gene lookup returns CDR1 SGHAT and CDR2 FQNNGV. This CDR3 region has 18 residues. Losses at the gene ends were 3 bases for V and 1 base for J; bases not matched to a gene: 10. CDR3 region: CASSFPQGLAGGTDTQYF. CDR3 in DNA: TGTGCCAGCAGCTTCCCCCAGGGGCTAGCGGGAGGCACAGATACGCAGTATTTT.

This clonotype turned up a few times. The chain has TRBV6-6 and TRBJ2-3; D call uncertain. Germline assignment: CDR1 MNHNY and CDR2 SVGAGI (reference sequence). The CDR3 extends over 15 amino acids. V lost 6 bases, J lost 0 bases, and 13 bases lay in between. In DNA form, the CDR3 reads TGTGCCAGCAGCCCGATAAGGCCAAGCACAGATACGCAGTATTTT. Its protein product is CASSPIRPSTDTQYF.

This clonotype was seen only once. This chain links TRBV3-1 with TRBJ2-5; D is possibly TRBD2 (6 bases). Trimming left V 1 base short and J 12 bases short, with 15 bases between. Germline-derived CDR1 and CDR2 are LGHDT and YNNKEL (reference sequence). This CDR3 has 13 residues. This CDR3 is CASSQGEAEREYF. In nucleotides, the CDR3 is TGTGCCAGCAGCCAAGGGGAGGCAGAGCGCGAGTACTTC.

The CDR3 sequence: CASSLGSGRAADTQYF. In DNA form, the CDR3 reads TGTGCCAGCAGCTTAGGTAGCGGGAGGGCCGCAGATACGCAGTATTTT. The chain recombines TRBV7-2 with TRBJ2-3; 11 nucleotides match TRBD2. CDR3 length equals 16 residues. V lost 1 base, J lost 4 bases, and 4 bases stayed unmatched. Germline lookup yields CDR1 SGHTA and CDR2 FQGNSA.

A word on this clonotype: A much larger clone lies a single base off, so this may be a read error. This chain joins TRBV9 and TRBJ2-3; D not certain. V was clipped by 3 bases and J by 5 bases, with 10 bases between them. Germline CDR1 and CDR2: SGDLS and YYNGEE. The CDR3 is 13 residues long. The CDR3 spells CASSACLGDTQYF. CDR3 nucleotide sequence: TGTGCCAGCAGCGCCTGCTTGGGAGATACGCAGTATTTT.

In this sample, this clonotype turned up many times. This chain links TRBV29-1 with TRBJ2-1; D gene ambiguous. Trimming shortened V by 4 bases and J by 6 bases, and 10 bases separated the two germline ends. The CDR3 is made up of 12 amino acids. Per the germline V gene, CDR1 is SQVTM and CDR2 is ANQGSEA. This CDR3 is CSVVGSGNEQFF. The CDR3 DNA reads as TGCAGCGTTGTCGGTTCCGGCAATGAGCAGTTCTTC.

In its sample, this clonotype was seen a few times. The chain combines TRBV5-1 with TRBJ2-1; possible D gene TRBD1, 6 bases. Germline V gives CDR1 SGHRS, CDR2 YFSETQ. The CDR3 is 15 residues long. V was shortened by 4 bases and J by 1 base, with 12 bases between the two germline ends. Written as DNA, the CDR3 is TGCGCCAGCAGCCGTTCAGGGGATTCCTACAATGAGCAGTTCTTC. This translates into CASSRSGDSYNEQFF. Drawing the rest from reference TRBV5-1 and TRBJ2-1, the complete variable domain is KAGVTQTPRYLIKTRGQQVTLSCSPISGHRSVSWYQQTPGQGLQFLFEYFSETQRNKGNFPGRFSGRQFSNSRSEMNVSTLELGDSALYLCASSRSGDSYNEQFFGPGTRLTVL.

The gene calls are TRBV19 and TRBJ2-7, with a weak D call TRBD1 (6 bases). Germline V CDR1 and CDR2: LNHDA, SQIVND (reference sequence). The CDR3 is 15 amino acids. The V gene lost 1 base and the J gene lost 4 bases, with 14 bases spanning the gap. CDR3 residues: CASSIGGLAVYEQYF. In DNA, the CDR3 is TGTGCCAGTAGTATAGGGGGGCTGGCGGTATACGAGCAGTACTTC.

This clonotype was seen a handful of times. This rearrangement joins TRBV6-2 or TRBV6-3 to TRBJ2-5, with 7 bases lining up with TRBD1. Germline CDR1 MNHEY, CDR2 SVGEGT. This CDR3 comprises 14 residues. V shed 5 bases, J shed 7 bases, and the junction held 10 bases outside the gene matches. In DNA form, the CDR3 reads TGTGCCAGCAGTACCGACAGTCCAGGGGGGACCCAGTACTTC. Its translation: CASSTDSPGGTQYF.

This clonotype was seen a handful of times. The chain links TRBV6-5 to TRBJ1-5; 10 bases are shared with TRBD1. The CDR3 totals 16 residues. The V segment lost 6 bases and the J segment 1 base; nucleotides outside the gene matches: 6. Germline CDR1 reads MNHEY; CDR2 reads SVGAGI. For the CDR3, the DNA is TGTGCCAGCAGCTCCGGACAGGGGGTAAGCAATCAGCCCCAGCATTTT. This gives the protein CASSSGQGVSNQPQHF.

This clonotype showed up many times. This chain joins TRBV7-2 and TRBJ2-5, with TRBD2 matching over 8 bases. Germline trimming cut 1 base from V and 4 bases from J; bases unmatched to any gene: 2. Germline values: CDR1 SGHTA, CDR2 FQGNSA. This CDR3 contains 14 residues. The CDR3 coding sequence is TGTGCCAGCAGCTTAGGCGGGGGGTCAGAGACCCAGTACTTC. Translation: CASSLGGGSETQYF. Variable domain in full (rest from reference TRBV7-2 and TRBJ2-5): GAGVSQSPSNKVTEKGKDVELRCDPISGHTALYWYRQSLGQGLEFLIYFQGNSAPDKSGLPSDRFSAERTGGSVSTLTIQRTQQEDSAVYLCASSLGGGSETQYFGPGTRLLVL.

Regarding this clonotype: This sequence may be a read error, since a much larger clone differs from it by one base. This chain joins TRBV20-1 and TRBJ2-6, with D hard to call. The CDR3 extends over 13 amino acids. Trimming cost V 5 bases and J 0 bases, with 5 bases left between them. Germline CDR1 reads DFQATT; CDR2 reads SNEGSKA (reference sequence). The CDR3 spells CSAEDSGANVLTF. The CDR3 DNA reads TGCAGTGCTGAGGACTCTGGGGCCAACGTCCTGACTTTC.

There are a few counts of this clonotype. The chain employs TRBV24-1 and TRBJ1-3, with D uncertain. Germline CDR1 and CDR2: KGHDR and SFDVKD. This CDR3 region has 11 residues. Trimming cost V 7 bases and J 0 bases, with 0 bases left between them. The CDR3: CATSSGNTIYF. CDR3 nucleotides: TGTGCCACCAGCTCTGGAAACACCATATATTTT.

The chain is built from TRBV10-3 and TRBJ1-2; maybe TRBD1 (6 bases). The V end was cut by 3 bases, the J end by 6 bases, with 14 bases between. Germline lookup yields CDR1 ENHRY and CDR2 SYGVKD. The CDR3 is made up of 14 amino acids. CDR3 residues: CAISETTGQHGYTF. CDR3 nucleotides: TGTGCCATCAGTGAAACGACAGGACAACATGGCTACACCTTC.

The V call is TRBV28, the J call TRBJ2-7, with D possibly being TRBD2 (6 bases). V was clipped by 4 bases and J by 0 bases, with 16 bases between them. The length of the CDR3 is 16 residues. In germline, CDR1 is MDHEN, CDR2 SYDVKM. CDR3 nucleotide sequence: TGTGCCAGCAGTTCACCGGGGGTTACCTCCTCCTACGAGCAGTACTTC. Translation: CASSSPGVTSSYEQYF.

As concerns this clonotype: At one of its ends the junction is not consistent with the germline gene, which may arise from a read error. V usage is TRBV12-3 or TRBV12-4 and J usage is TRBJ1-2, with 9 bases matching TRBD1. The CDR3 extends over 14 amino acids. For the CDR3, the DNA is TGTACCAGCAGTTTGGGACAGGGTAACTATGGCTACACCTTC. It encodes CTSSLGQGNYGYTF.

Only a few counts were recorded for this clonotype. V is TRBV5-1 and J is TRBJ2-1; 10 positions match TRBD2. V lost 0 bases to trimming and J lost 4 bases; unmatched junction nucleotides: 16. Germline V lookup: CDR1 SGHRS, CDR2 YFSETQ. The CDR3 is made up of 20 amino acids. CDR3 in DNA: TGCGCCAGCAGCTTGGTCCAGGGACCTAGCGGGGGCGAACCTTACAATGAGCAGTTCTTC. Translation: CASSLVQGPSGGEPYNEQFF. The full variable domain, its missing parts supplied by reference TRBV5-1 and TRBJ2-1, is KAGVTQTPRYLIKTRGQQVTLSCSPISGHRSVSWYQQTPGQGLQFLFEYFSETQRNKGNFPGRFSGRQFSNSRSEMNVSTLELGDSALYLCASSLVQGPSGGEPYNEQFFGPGTRLTVL.